A single T cell receptor beta chain is shown here with its context. The sample is drawn from a study of OX40 agonist ivuxolimab in advanced cancers. The protocol was immunoSEQ multiplex PCR, while the TCRdb copy is restricted to in-frame clones and leaves out a portion. The table records about 27,000 clones, about 88% of them present only once. The V end was cut by 11 bases, the J end by 13 bases, with 11 bases between. The germline V gene encodes CDR1 MNHGY and CDR2 SAAAGT. The CDR3 contains 8 residues. The sequence came from an adult with an advanced solid tumor such as melanoma, head and neck, liver or kidney cancer. The genes are TRBV6-8 and TRBJ1-1, with D unresolved. Specimen: CD4+ or CD8+ T cells sorted from blood, collected in a trial of the OX40 agonist ivuxolimab. CDR3 in amino acids: CAGGLGFF. The CDR3, as DNA: TGTGCCGGCGGGTTGGGTTTCTTT.